The 11 T cell receptor beta chains listed next were all sequenced from one sample in a study of graft-versus-host responses after intestinal transplantation. Sequencing used immunoSEQ multiplex PCR; TCRdb keeps in-frame clones, though not all of them. The profile covers thousands of clones, with more than 25% appearing a single time and about 4% taken by the ten largest. Source: alloreactive CD4+ T cells from a mixed lymphocyte reaction culture, taken before transplantation. Subset defined: CFSE-low proliferating T cells sorted from roughly 6-day pre-transplant mixed lymphocyte reaction (GvH or HvG direction). These receptors all stem from a human patient who was an organ donor for intestinal transplantation.

This clone was observed a few times. The chain is built from TRBV19 and TRBJ2-1, with 7 bases lining up with TRBD2. Germline-derived CDR1 and CDR2 are LNHDA and SQIVND (reference sequence). The CDR3 is 14 amino acids. V gave up 6 bases and J gave up 3 bases; unmatched junction bases: 5. The CDR3 nucleotides read TGTGCCAGTAGCAAAGCGGGGTTCTACAATGAGCAGTTCTTC. Translated: CASSKAGFYNEQFF.

The V and J genes are TRBV4-1 and TRBJ2-1, with 8 bases identical to TRBD2. CDR1 is MGHRA and CDR2 is YSYEKL in the germline V gene. V was pared by 4 bases and J by 1 base, with 6 bases of the junction left unmatched. This CDR3 spans 16 amino acids. Written as DNA, the CDR3 is TGCGCCAGCAGCCGGAAGCGGGAGTGGTCCTACAATGAGCAGTTCTTC. Its translation is CASSRKREWSYNEQFF.

V is TRBV5-3 and J is TRBJ2-6; D is unclear. TRBV5-3 belongs to the ORF category, with a function that is uncertain. V lost 4 bases to trimming and J lost 5 bases, with 22 bases between them. The CDR3 loop spans 18 amino acids. CDR3 coding DNA: TGTGCCAGAAGCATGCCAGTGGTGAACAAAAGTCGGGCCAACGTCCTGACTTTC. Protein sequence: CARSMPVVNKSRANVLTF.

In its sample, this clone is medium-sized (0.01 to 0.1%). The rearrangement links TRBV11-3 to TRBJ1-2; possibly TRBD1 for D (5 bases). Germline V gives CDR1 SGHNT, CDR2 YENEEA. The CDR3 extends over 15 amino acids. V lost 6 bases and J lost 4, with 18 bases in between. Here the CDR3 reads CASRWGSGHSYGYTF. For the CDR3, the DNA is TGTGCCAGCAGATGGGGTTCAGGACACTCCTATGGCTACACCTTC. Full variable domain (remainder filled in from reference TRBV11-3 and TRBJ1-2): EAGVVQSPRYKIIEKKQPVAFWCNPISGHNTLYWYLQNLGQGPELLIRYENEEAVDDSQLPKDRFSAERLKGVDSTLKIQPAELGDSAVYLCASRWGSGHSYGYTFGSGTRLTVV.

V and J are TRBV29-1 and TRBJ2-5; 10 bases are a match to TRBD1. V shed 5 bases and J 5 bases; nucleotides not matched to a gene: 8. The CDR3 has 14 residues. Germline V gives CDR1 SQVTM, CDR2 ANQGSEA. The CDR3 loop is CSVTGTGAWETQYF. CDR3 DNA sequence: TGCAGCGTTACCGGGACAGGGGCGTGGGAGACCCAGTACTTC.

By share, this clone counts as medium-sized (0.01 to 0.1%). This rearrangement joins TRBV11-3 to TRBJ2-3; TRBD2 might be the D (6 bases). Germline CDR1 reads SGHNT; CDR2 reads YENEEA. The V and J ends lost 5 bases and 2 bases respectively, with 14 bases between them. This CDR3 region has 15 residues. As DNA, the CDR3 is TGTGCCAGCAGCATTGGGAGGCGGTCCACAGATACGCAGTATTTT. Amino acids: CASSIGRRSTDTQYF.

The V gene is TRBV30, the J gene TRBJ2-3; D remains ambiguous. CDR3 length: 11 residues. Trimming pared 0 bases from V and 6 bases from J, leaving 4 bases between. The germline CDR1 and CDR2 sequences are GTSNPN and SVGIG (reference sequence). CDR3 coding DNA: TGTGCCTGGAGTGTACGGGATACGCAGTATTTT. The encoded protein is CAWSVRDTQYF.

This chain uses TRBV18 with TRBJ1-5; perhaps TRBD1 as D (5 bases). Trimming cost V 2 bases and J 2 bases, with 13 bases left between them. The CDR3 is 16 amino acids. CDR1 is KGHSH and CDR2 is LQKENI in the germline V gene. The CDR3 coding sequence is TGTGCCAGCTCACCAGCGGGGGTCGTAGGCAATCAGCCCCAGCATTTT. Protein: CASSPAGVVGNQPQHF.

The rearrangement links TRBV7-9 to TRBJ2-6; D is possibly TRBD2 (6 bases). V gave up 7 bases and J gave up 2 bases, with 18 bases separating them. Germline CDR1 SEHNR, CDR2 FQNEAQ (reference sequence). The CDR3 length is 17 residues. CDR3 bases: TGTGCCAGCATGTTCGGATTGTCGGGAGCTGGGGCCAACGTCCTGACTTTC. It codes for CASMFGLSGAGANVLTF.

Only a few counts were recorded for this clone. This rearrangement joins TRBV20-1 to TRBJ2-1; possibly TRBD2 for D (5 bases). The length of the CDR3 is 11 residues. CDR1 and CDR2 (germline): DFQATT, SNEGSKA (reference sequence). CDR3 amino acids: CSAPNTRRQFF. The CDR3 DNA reads as TGCAGCGCTCCCAACACTAGACGGCAGTTCTTC.

The CDR3 DNA is TGTGCCAGCAGCCCCTTCGACAGGGACGGAAACACCATATATTTT. As protein: CASSPFDRDGNTIYF. The rearrangement joins TRBV4-2 to TRBJ1-3, with 7 positions matching TRBD1. After removal of 4 bases from V and 4 bases from J, the junction contained 7 bases not matched to a gene. The CDR3 loop spans 15 amino acids. Germline V gives CDR1 LGHNA, CDR2 YNFKEQ.